This T cell receptor (beta chain) was recovered during a study of blood T cells in healthy people across ages. Across the whole study: Through template switching, about one barcoded beta molecule was captured per two T cells, as measured in model experiments. Points from the study as a whole: The long-lived group displayed more naive CD4+ cells, plus higher diversity, than the aged donors did. It was held that diversity estimates obtained from one million T cells represented underestimates.

After removal of 8 bases from V and 4 bases from J, the junction contained 3 bases not matched to a gene. Germline V gives CDR1 SEHNR, CDR2 FQNEAQ (reference sequence). The CDR3 is made up of 14 amino acids. On this clonotype: No antigen is known for it.

Together with a sample-barcoded 5' primer, a J-beta primer mix was included in a second PCR lasting roughly 6 to 12 cycles. In TCRdb, the 5' RACE reads were re-called with MiXCR into one record per CDR3 protein. The sample has roughly 860,000 distinct CDR3 sequences, about 59% seen once. The sample taken for sequencing was blood. This chain connects TRBV7-9 to TRBJ2-3, with TRBD2 identical over 13 bases. The origin of this receptor is a young man in good health. CDR3 nucleotides: TGTGCCAGCGGACTAGCGGGGGAGGCAGATACGCAGTATTTT. Residues: CASGLAGEADTQYF.